This TCR beta chain was captured by sequencing in a study of blood T cell repertoires in COVID-19. The CDR3 covers 16 residues. From germline, CDR1 is SGDLS and CDR2 YYNGEE. V lost 0 bases, J lost 3 bases, and 9 bases stayed unmatched. Repertoires were generated with immunoSEQ multiplex PCR, while TCRdb's copy carries only in-frame clones and drops some. This sample has about 200,000 clones, with 82% found just once. Material for sequencing was PBMCs or T cells enriched from blood (not recorded which). V and J are TRBV9 and TRBJ2-7; 7 bases map to TRBD2. The sequence derives from a man aged 35 to 55 who had recovered from COVID-19. In DNA, the CDR3 is TGTGCCAGCAGCGTAGCTGTGGAAGCGGGGCACTACGAGCAGTACTTC. Translated, it gives CASSVAVEAGHYEQYF. Using reference TRBV9 and TRBJ2-7 for the parts outside the CDR3, the full variable domain is DSGVTQTPKHLITATGQRVTLRCSPRSGDLSVYWYQQSLDQGLQFLIQYYNGEERAKGNILERFSAQQFPDLHSELNLSSLELGDSALYFCASSVAVEAGHYEQYFGPGTRLTVT.